The TCR beta chain under discussion was sequenced for a study of blood T cell repertoires in COVID-19. Assay: immunoSEQ multiplex PCR; the TCRdb copy retains only in-frame clones and omits some. The sample has 250,000 to 300,000 clones, about nine tenths seen once. V was pared by 5 bases and J by 9 bases, with 14 bases of the junction left unmatched. The V gene's germline CDR1 is SGHAT and CDR2 FQNNGV. The CDR3 extends over 17 amino acids. This clonotype was obtained from a woman aged 25 to 45 with active or convalescent COVID-19. The sample comprised peripheral blood. The genes are TRBV11-2 and TRBJ2-1; 12 positions match TRBD1. The CDR3 DNA reads as TGTGCCAGCAGCCGACCGAACCCCGGGACAGGGGGCGGTGAGCAGTTCTTC. Amino acid sequence: CASSRPNPGTGGGEQFF.